The present entry profiles one TCR beta chain with its context. The CDR3 covers 13 residues. Germline V gene data show CDR1 as MNHNY and CDR2 as SVGAGI (reference sequence). With 2 bases removed from V and 6 bases from J, the gap between germline ends came to 9 bases. The data derive from a study of blood T cell repertoires in COVID-19. Study background: T cells, B-cell-depleted T cells, or PBMCs provided the cDNA or gDNA that served as material.

Under the authors' procedure: Nucleated cell counts were estimated from reference gene primer amplification. Assay: immunoSEQ multiplex PCR; the TCRdb copy retains only in-frame clones and omits some. The V and J calls and clone size come from that table; D and trimming were worked out from the DNA. This sample has roughly 14,000 clones, with about 83% found just once. The TCR sequence derives from a human donor in a cohort sampled during active COVID-19. This chain connects TRBV6-6 to TRBJ2-3; no firm D call. The sample taken for sequencing was peripheral blood. The CDR3 DNA follows: TGTGCCAGCAGTTACCACCGGTGGGATACGCAGTATTTT. Its translation is CASSYHRWDTQYF.